These T cell receptor beta chains were read from a single sample in a study of glioma-infiltrating T cells. TCRdb reprocessed the multiplex PCR reads with MiXCR, giving one entry per CDR3 protein. The table shows roughly 190,000 distinct CDR3 sequences, with approximately 30% occurring only once. Material: glioma tissue, nonneoplastic brain tissue, or PBMCs (not recorded which). The receptors here all came from a human donor with low-grade glioma or glioblastoma, undergoing nonglioma brain surgery, or in good health (not recorded which). The CDR3 runs from the conserved cysteine through the conserved F or W. A D gene is named only where the DNA matches it firmly. For some rows the clone size is stated as once, few or many, or as a class when expanded; others skip it.

TRBJ2-6 | - | few | 15 | TRBV28 | CASASPSSGANVLTF | TGTGCCAGCGCCAGTCCGAGCTCTGGGGCCAACGTCCTGACTTTC
TRBJ2-1 | TRBD2 | few | 16 | TRBV5-1 | CASSLEGGRSYNEQFF | TGCGCCAGCAGCTTAGAAGGCGGGAGATCCTACAATGAGCAGTTCTTC
TRBJ1-1 | - | many | 15 | TRBV6-2/TRBV6-3 | CASSYTKRTGLEAFF | TGTGCCAGCAGTTACACTAAACGGACCGGACTGGAAGCTTTCTTT
TRBJ1-2 | - | - | 17 | TRBV2 | CASITGAGLSPPYGYTF | TGTGCCAGCATTACCGGGGCAGGCTTATCTCCACCCTATGGCTACACCTTC
TRBJ1-1 | - | many | 13 | TRBV10-3 | CAIRIVADSEAFF | TGTGCCATCAGGATAGTGGCGGACAGTGAAGCTTTCTTT
TRBJ2-1 | - | many | 13 | TRBV27 | CASWDNSYNEQFF | TGTGCCAGCTGGGACAACTCCTACAATGAGCAGTTCTTC
TRBJ2-1 | - | many | 12 | TRBV6-6 | CASSYSAATQFF | TGTGCCAGCAGTTACTCCGCGGCAACCCAGTTCTTC
TRBJ2-7 | TRBD1 | many | 14 | TRBV19 | CASKTGTGSYEQYF | TGTGCCAGCAAGACCGGGACAGGGTCCTACGAGCAGTACTTC
TRBJ2-1 | TRBD2 | many | 17 | TRBV24-1 | CATSDLSAGGSYNEQFF | TGTGCCACCAGTGATTTGTCAGCGGGAGGCTCCTACAATGAGCAGTTCTTC
TRBJ2-2 | - | many | 14 | TRBV2 | CARAPGHLTGELFF | TGTGCCAGGGCTCCGGGACACCTCACCGGGGAGCTGTTTTTT
TRBJ2-3 | - | many | 12 | TRBV12-3/TRBV12-4 | CASSQIPDTQYF | TGTGCCAGCAGTCAGATTCCAGATACGCAGTATTTT
TRBJ2-7 | - | - | 14 | TRBV7-2 | CASSLKEGFLEQYF | TGTGCCAGCAGCTTAAAAGAGGGGTTTCTGGAGCAGTACTTC
TRBJ1-5 | TRBD1 | many | 15 | TRBV4-1 | CASSLRTGRDQPQHF | TGCGCCAGCAGCCTTAGGACAGGGAGGGATCAGCCCCAGCATTTT
TRBJ1-5 | TRBD1 | many | 15 | TRBV2 | CASSEPGQGSSPQHF | TGTGCCAGCAGTGAACCTGGACAGGGGTCCTCGCCCCAGCATTTT
TRBJ2-1 | TRBD2 | - | 17 | TRBV20-1 | CSARDPAGLAGVNEQFF | TGCAGTGCTAGAGACCCCGCCGGACTAGCGGGAGTCAATGAGCAGTTCTTC
TRBJ1-5 | TRBD1 | once | 19 | TRBV5-5 | CASSLVVDRGHGGNQPQHF | TGTGCCAGCAGCTTGGTGGTTGACAGGGGGCATGGGGGCAATCAGCCCCAGCATTTT
TRBJ1-2 | - | many | 16 | TRBV18 | CASSPDRGVTNYGYTF | TGTGCCAGCTCACCAGACCGGGGGGTAACTAACTATGGCTACACCTTC
TRBJ2-1 | TRBD2 | - | 16 | TRBV10-3 | CAISESAGGPKNEQFF | TGTGCCATCAGTGAGTCTGCGGGAGGGCCTAAGAATGAGCAGTTCTTC
TRBJ2-7 | - | - | 12 | TRBV19 | CASSEGGSEQYF | TGTGCCAGTAGTGAAGGAGGAAGCGAGCAGTACTTC
TRBJ1-2 | - | - | 15 | TRBV19 | CASSIGALPGRGYTF | TGTGCCAGTAGTATCGGAGCCCTACCGGGAAGGGGCTACACCTTC
TRBJ1-5 | - | few | 15 | TRBV12-3/TRBV12-4 | CASTNIGGAQQPQHF | TGTGCCAGCACCAACATAGGGGGGGCTCAGCAGCCCCAGCATTTT
TRBJ2-3 | - | many | 14 | TRBV9 | CASSPRRAGDTQYF | TGTGCCAGCAGCCCGCGACGAGCCGGAGATACGCAGTATTTT
TRBJ2-1 | - | many | 11 | TRBV12-3/TRBV12-4 | CASSTGLANAF | TGTGCCAGCAGTACAGGGTTGGCTAACGCCTTC
TRBJ2-3 | - | few | 19 | TRBV5-1 | CASSLREGSARELIDTQYF | TGCGCCAGCAGCTTGCGGGAAGGGAGTGCACGGGAGTTGATAGATACGCAGTATTTT
TRBJ1-2 | - | - | 14 | TRBV5-4 | CASSVEGRSYGYTF | TGTGCCAGCAGCGTGGAAGGACGGAGCTATGGCTACACCTTC
TRBJ1-5 | - | many | 11 | TRBV20-1 | CSAISARPQHF | TGCAGTGCTATTTCAGCGAGGCCCCAGCATTTT